These 17 T cell receptor beta chains share one sample of origin, sequenced in a study of shared clonotypes between healthy human individuals. Some clones are missing from TCRdb's copy, which holds only in-frame ones; the method was immunoSEQ multiplex PCR. This sample has 1 million to 1.3 million clones; about 84% occur once, and the top ten carry 0.55% to 0.7%. Sequencing was done on a sample of memory CD4+ T cells from PBMCs. The subset was: CD45RA-negative fraction. These receptors were collected from a man younger than 35 in good health. Some clones in this sample may be carry-over from other donors' samples.

Note on this clone: The identical CDR3 is also encoded by other nucleotide sequences in the sample. The chain is built from TRBV28 and TRBJ1-3; D remains ambiguous. The CDR3 runs 11 residues. V was shortened by 6 bases and J by 8 bases, with 8 bases between the two germline ends. Per germline, CDR1 MDHEN and CDR2 SYDVKM. The CDR3 region is CASSLGYTIYF. The CDR3 bases are TGTGCCAGCAGCCTGGGATACACCATATATTTT.

With regard to this clone: The sample carries other DNA sequences with the same CDR3. The V and J genes are TRBV9 and TRBJ2-5; possibly TRBD1 for D (5 bases). The CDR3 is 14 residues long. Germline V gives CDR1 SGDLS, CDR2 YYNGEE. Trimming cost V 0 bases and J 0 bases, with 6 bases left between them. CDR3 sequence reads: CASSVGQNQETQYF. The CDR3, as DNA: TGTGCCAGCAGCGTAGGACAGAACCAAGAGACCCAGTACTTC.

This clone was seen a handful of times. At the DNA level, this CDR3 is encoded by other sequences in the same sample as well. The chain is built from TRBV5-1 and TRBJ2-1; no clear D. Trimming left V 0 bases short and J 4 bases short, with 8 bases between. This CDR3 has 14 residues. CDR1 and CDR2 from the germline V gene are SGHRS and YFSETQ. The CDR3 DNA reads TGCGCCAGCAGCTTGGGATCGGCTTACAATGAGCAGTTCTTC. Translation: CASSLGSAYNEQFF.

The chain joins TRBV9 to TRBJ2-6, with D perhaps matching TRBD1 or TRBD2 (7 bases each). This CDR3 region has 16 residues. V was trimmed by 3 bases and J by 2 bases, leaving 12 bases between them. Germline assignment: CDR1 SGDLS and CDR2 YYNGEE. DNA for the CDR3: TGTGCCAGCAGCGCCCAGGGGGGGACTGGGGCCAACGTCCTGACTTTC. This gives the protein CASSAQGGTGANVLTF.

The V gene is TRBV9, the J gene TRBJ1-4; no firm D call. CDR1 is SGDLS, CDR2 YYNGEE, per germline. The V and J ends lost 3 bases and 3 bases respectively, with 15 bases between them. This CDR3 region has 16 residues. The DNA of the CDR3 is TGTGCCAGCAGCGCTCCACTCCCGGCATCTAATGAAAAACTGTTTTTT. This encodes CASSAPLPASNEKLFF.

The rearrangement uses TRBV28 and TRBJ2-3; D perhaps matches TRBD2 (5 bases). With 3 bases removed from V and 8 bases from J, the gap between germline ends came to 15 bases. From germline, CDR1 is MDHEN and CDR2 SYDVKM. The CDR3 has 14 amino acids. In DNA form, the CDR3 reads TGTGCCAGCAGTTTCTCGGGGTCGGTTGGTACGCAGTATTTT. It encodes CASSFSGSVGTQYF. Drawing the rest from reference TRBV28 and TRBJ2-3, the complete variable domain is DVKVTQSSRYLVKRTGEKVFLECVQDMDHENMFWYRQDPGLGLRLIYFSYDVKMKEKGDIPEGYSVSREKKERFSLILESASTNQTSMYLCASSFSGSVGTQYFGPGTRLTVL.

The V and J genes are TRBV5-6 and TRBJ2-1; 7 nucleotides agree with TRBD1. The CDR3 sequence is 15 residues long. Germline CDR1 is SGHDT and CDR2 is YYEEEE. The ends lost 3 bases at V and 2 bases at J; junction bases unmatched: 5. Here the CDR3 reads CASSSAGTAYNEQFF. CDR3 nucleotide sequence: TGTGCCAGCAGCTCTGCCGGGACAGCCTACAATGAGCAGTTCTTC. The full variable domain, in which reference TRBV5-6 and TRBJ2-1 provide the parts outside the CDR3, is DAGVTQSPTHLIKTRGQQVTLRCSPKSGHDTVSWYQQALGQGPQFIFQYYEEEERQRGNFPDRFSGHQFPNYSSELNVNALLLGDSALYLCASSSAGTAYNEQFFGPGTRLTVL.

The chain combines TRBV6-1 with TRBJ2-7; tentatively, D is TRBD1 (6 bases). This CDR3 contains 13 residues. Trimming took 6 bases from V and 2 from J, leaving 11 bases between them. CDR1 is MNHNS and CDR2 is SASEGT in the germline V gene. This CDR3 is CASRMDSPYEQYF. CDR3 coding DNA: TGTGCCAGCAGGATGGACAGTCCCTACGAGCAGTACTTC.

The chain recombines TRBV18 with TRBJ1-1, with D perhaps TRBD1 (5 bases). The V end was cut by 3 bases, the J end by 5 bases, with 13 bases between. The germline V gene encodes CDR1 KGHSH and CDR2 LQKENI. The CDR3 extends over 14 amino acids. CDR3 sequence (DNA): TGTGCCAGCTCACCGTTGAATGGGGGGACTGAAGCTTTCTTT. It specifies CASSPLNGGTEAFF.

The J gene is TRBJ2-7, the V gene TRBV6-5, with 8 bases identical to TRBD1. Unmatched junction bases numbered 11, after V lost 4 bases and J lost 3 bases. The CDR3 loop spans 16 amino acids. Germline V lookup: CDR1 MNHEY, CDR2 SVGAGI. Here the CDR3 reads CASSSGQGKGYYEQYF. CDR3 sequence (DNA): TGTGCCAGCAGTTCAGGACAGGGTAAAGGATACTACGAGCAGTACTTC.

To note about this clone: The same CDR3 arises from other DNA sequences in this sample as well. The chain combines TRBV7-2 with TRBJ1-1, with 7 bases fitting TRBD1. CDR3 size: 14 residues. Per germline, CDR1 SGHTA and CDR2 FQGNSA. V was clipped by 4 bases and J by 1 base; unmatched bases: 3. This CDR3 reads CASSSQGGNTEAFF. CDR3 nucleotides: TGTGCCAGCAGCTCGCAGGGGGGGAACACTGAAGCTTTCTTT.

The chain carries TRBV19 and TRBJ2-4, with D possibly being TRBD1 or TRBD2 (5 bases each). V lost 8 bases and J lost 1, with 15 bases in between. Per germline, CDR1 LNHDA and CDR2 SQIVND (reference sequence). This CDR3 spans 15 amino acids. This CDR3 reads CASGDPGSAKNIQYF. The DNA for the CDR3 is TGTGCCAGTGGGGACCCGGGGAGCGCCAAAAACATTCAGTACTTC.

The chain is built from TRBV6-1 and TRBJ2-7; TRBD1 matches 7 bases. This CDR3 has 15 residues. Germline V gene lookup returns CDR1 MNHNS and CDR2 SASEGT. J gave up 4 bases and V 6 bases, and 12 bases lay outside the gene matches. The CDR3 bases are TGTGCCAGCAGCGTCAACGGACAGGCTGGGTACGAGCAGTACTTC. Amino acid sequence: CASSVNGQAGYEQYF.

This clone was seen ten or more times. The J gene is TRBJ2-5, the V gene TRBV7-9; 8 nucleotides align to TRBD1. Losses at the gene ends were 5 bases for V and 5 bases for J; bases not matched to a gene: 7. The CDR3 contains 14 residues. Germline V gene lookup returns CDR1 SEHNR and CDR2 FQNEAQ (reference sequence). The CDR3 DNA reads TGTGCCAGCAGCGGCCCGACAGGGGACGAGACCCAGTACTTC. The encoded protein is CASSGPTGDETQYF.

This clone has more than one count but fewer than ten. The rearrangement joins TRBV6-6 to TRBJ2-7, with 9 bases lining up with TRBD1. CDR1 is MNHNY and CDR2 is SVGAGI in the germline V gene (reference sequence). This CDR3 is built from 13 residues. Unmatched junction bases numbered 3, after V lost 6 bases and J lost 3 bases. This chain's CDR3 is CASRKTGGYEQYF. Written as DNA, the CDR3 is TGTGCCAGCAGAAAGACAGGGGGCTACGAGCAGTACTTC.

CDR3 DNA: TGTGCCAGCACCTTACAGGGTCCGGGAGGAAACACCATATATTTT. This sequence encodes CASTLQGPGGNTIYF. This sequence joins TRBV27 and TRBJ1-3; D is perhaps TRBD1 (6 bases). There are 15 residues in the CDR3. V was shortened by 7 bases and J by 4 bases, with 17 bases between the two germline ends. From germline, CDR1 is MNHEY and CDR2 SMNVEV (reference sequence).

The chain is built from TRBV6-6 and TRBJ1-5, with D possibly matching TRBD1 (6 bases). The germline gives CDR1 MNHNY, CDR2 SVGAGI (reference sequence). This CDR3 is built from 14 residues. V lost 5 bases and J 4 bases, leaving 12 bases between the germline ends. The CDR3 is CASSDQGINQPQHF. In nucleotides, the CDR3 is TGTGCCAGCAGTGATCAGGGGATTAATCAGCCCCAGCATTTT.